These T cell receptor beta chains were read from a single sample in a study of blood T cell repertoires in COVID-19. Profiled with immunoSEQ multiplex PCR; TCRdb holds only in-frame clones, not every one. The profile covers 35,000 to 45,000 clones, with around four fifths appearing a single time and 5.4% taken by the ten largest. The sequenced sample was peripheral blood. Receptors originate from a man aged 50 or older with active COVID-19. Each CDR3 is given with its conserved first and last residue. The D gene is left open where the match is weak. The size entry is marked missing in some rows and otherwise reads once, few, many or a size class.

clone_size: medium-sized
j_call: TRBJ2-6
d_call: NA
v_call: TRBV4-2
cdr3_nt: TGTGCCAGCAGCCAAGATCGGGGCTCTGGGGCCAACGTCCTGACTTTC
cdr3_aa: CASSQDRGSGANVLTF

clone_size: NA
j_call: TRBJ2-1
d_call: TRBD2
v_call: TRBV14
cdr3_nt: TGTGCCAGCAGCCAGGGGACTAGCGGGGGCCTCCCCTACAATGAGCAGTTCTTC
cdr3_aa: CASSQGTSGGLPYNEQFF

clone_size: once
j_call: TRBJ2-3
d_call: TRBD1
v_call: TRBV11-1
cdr3_nt: TGTGCCAGCAGCCCGGTGGACAGGGCGAGTACGCAGTATTTT
cdr3_aa: CASSPVDRASTQYF

clone_size: NA
j_call: TRBJ1-1
d_call: TRBD1
v_call: TRBV11-1
cdr3_nt: TGTGCCAGCAGCCTTGACAGGGGGCACACTGAAGCTTTCTTT
cdr3_aa: CASSLDRGHTEAFF

clone_size: NA
j_call: TRBJ1-2
d_call: NA
v_call: TRBV19
cdr3_nt: TGTGCCAGTAGTATGTCGACAGGACCCTATGGCTACACCTTC
cdr3_aa: CASSMSTGPYGYTF

clone_size: once
j_call: TRBJ2-5
d_call: NA
v_call: TRBV3-1/TRBV3-2
cdr3_nt: TGTGCCAGCAGCTCCAGCAGGGAACGGGGGCAAGAGACCCAGTACTTC
cdr3_aa: CASSSSRERGQETQYF

clone_size: NA
j_call: TRBJ2-2
d_call: TRBD1
v_call: TRBV29-1
cdr3_nt: TGCAGCGTTGACAGGGGGATAGCCGGGGAGCTGTTTTTT
cdr3_aa: CSVDRGIAGELFF

clone_size: NA
j_call: TRBJ2-1
d_call: TRBD2
v_call: TRBV3-1/TRBV3-2
cdr3_nt: TGTGCCAGCAGCCCGCGACTAGCGGGGGGTTCAGTCACCTACAATGAGCAGTTCTTC
cdr3_aa: CASSPRLAGGSVTYNEQFF

clone_size: NA
j_call: TRBJ2-1
d_call: TRBD1
v_call: TRBV29-1
cdr3_nt: TGCAGCGTTGGGACAGGGGGCTACAATGAGCAGTTCTTC
cdr3_aa: CSVGTGGYNEQFF

clone_size: NA
j_call: TRBJ2-7
d_call: NA
v_call: TRBV4-1
cdr3_nt: TGCGCCAGCAGCCAAGGAGCAGGGACGGGAGCCTACGAGCAGTACTTC
cdr3_aa: CASSQGAGTGAYEQYF

clone_size: NA
j_call: TRBJ2-3
d_call: NA
v_call: TRBV7-2
cdr3_nt: TGTGCCAGCAGCTCAGGAGGGGTAGATACGCAGTATTTT
cdr3_aa: CASSSGGVDTQYF

clone_size: NA
j_call: TRBJ2-3
d_call: TRBD2
v_call: TRBV7-2
cdr3_nt: TGTGCCAGCAGCTTAGCAACTAGCGGGAGCACAGATACGCAGTATTTT
cdr3_aa: CASSLATSGSTDTQYF

clone_size: NA
j_call: TRBJ2-6
d_call: TRBD1
v_call: TRBV7-9
cdr3_nt: TGTGCCAGCAGCTTAACGGACAGGGCCGGAGGTGGGGCCAACGTCCTGACTTTC
cdr3_aa: CASSLTDRAGGGANVLTF

clone_size: NA
j_call: TRBJ1-2
d_call: TRBD1
v_call: TRBV2
cdr3_nt: TGTGCCAGCAGTTTATACAGGGGGGGGTATGGCTACACCTTC
cdr3_aa: CASSLYRGGYGYTF

clone_size: NA
j_call: TRBJ2-7
d_call: TRBD1
v_call: TRBV7-2
cdr3_nt: TGTGCCAGCAGCTTAGGTGGGACAGGGGGGTTCGAGCAGTACTTC
cdr3_aa: CASSLGGTGGFEQYF

clone_size: NA
j_call: TRBJ2-4
d_call: TRBD2
v_call: TRBV5-6
cdr3_nt: TGTGCCAGCAGCCCGGGGTGGTGGGAGGGCAAAAACATTCAGTACTTC
cdr3_aa: CASSPGWWEGKNIQYF

clone_size: NA
j_call: TRBJ2-7
d_call: NA
v_call: TRBV7-7
cdr3_nt: TGTGCCAGCAGTTCCGAACTTTACGGCAGGCCCCACGAGCAGTACTTC
cdr3_aa: CASSSELYGRPHEQYF